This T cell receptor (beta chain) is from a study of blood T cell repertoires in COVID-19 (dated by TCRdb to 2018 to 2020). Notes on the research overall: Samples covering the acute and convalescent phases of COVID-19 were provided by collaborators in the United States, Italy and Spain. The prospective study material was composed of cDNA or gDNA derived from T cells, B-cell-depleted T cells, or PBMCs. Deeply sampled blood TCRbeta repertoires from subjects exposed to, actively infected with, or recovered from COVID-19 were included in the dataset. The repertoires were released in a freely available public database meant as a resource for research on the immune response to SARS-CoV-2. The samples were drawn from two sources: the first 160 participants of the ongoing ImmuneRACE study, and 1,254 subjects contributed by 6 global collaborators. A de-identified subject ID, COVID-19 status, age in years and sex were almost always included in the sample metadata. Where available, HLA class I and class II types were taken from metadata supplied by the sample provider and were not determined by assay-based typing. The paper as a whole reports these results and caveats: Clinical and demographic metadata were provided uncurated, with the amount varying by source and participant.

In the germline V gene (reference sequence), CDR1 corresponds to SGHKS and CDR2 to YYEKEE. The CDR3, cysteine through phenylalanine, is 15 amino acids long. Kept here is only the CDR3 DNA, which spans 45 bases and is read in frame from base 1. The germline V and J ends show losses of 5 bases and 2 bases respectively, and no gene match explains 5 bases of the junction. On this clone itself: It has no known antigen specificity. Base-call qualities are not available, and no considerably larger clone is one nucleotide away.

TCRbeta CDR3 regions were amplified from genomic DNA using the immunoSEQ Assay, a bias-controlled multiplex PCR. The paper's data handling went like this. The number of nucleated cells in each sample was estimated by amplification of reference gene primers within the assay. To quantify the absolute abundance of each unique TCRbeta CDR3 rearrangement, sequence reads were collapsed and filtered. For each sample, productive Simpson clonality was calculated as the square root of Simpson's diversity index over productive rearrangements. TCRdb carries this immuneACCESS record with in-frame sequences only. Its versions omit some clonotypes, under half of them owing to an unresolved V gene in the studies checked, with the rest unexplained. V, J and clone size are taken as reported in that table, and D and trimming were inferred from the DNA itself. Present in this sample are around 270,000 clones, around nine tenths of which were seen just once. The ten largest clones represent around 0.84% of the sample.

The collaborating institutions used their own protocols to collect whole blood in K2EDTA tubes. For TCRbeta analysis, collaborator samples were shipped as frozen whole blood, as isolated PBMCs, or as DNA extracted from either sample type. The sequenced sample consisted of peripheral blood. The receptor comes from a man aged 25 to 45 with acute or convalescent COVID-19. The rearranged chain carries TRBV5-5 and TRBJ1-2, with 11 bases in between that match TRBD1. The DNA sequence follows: TGTGCCAGCAGGGGGGACAGGGGGTTAAACTATGGCTACACCTTC. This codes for CASRGDRGLNYGYTF.